This T cell receptor beta chain derives from a study of blood T cells in healthy people across ages. The CDR3 has 13 residues. Germline V gives CDR1 LGHNA, CDR2 YSLEER. V gave up 0 bases and J gave up 5 bases, with 4 bases separating them. Using a J-beta primer mix together with a sample-barcoded 5' primer, a second PCR was run for about 6 to 12 cycles. Every individual sample yielded 2.5 million or more paired-end reads (each containing CDR3). TCRdb reprocessed the 5' RACE reads with MiXCR, giving one entry per CDR3 protein. Of 950,000 to 1,200,000 distinct CDR3 sequences in the sample, more than 30% were seen once.

This receptor was obtained from a man in his late teens or twenties in good health. The V gene is TRBV4-3, the J gene TRBJ2-2; the D is unclear. Sequencing was done on a sample of blood. This CDR3 reads CASSQDWTGELFF. In DNA form, the CDR3 reads TGCGCCAGCAGCCAAGATTGGACCGGGGAGCTGTTTTTT.